The clone carrying this TCR beta chain was counted a few times. Clones were read by immunoSEQ multiplex PCR, and TCRdb kept only the in-frame ones, dropping some. The table lists approximately 410,000 clones, 86% of them singletons. The data are from a study of blood T cell repertoires in COVID-19. Study-level background: COVID-19 samples from acute and convalescent phases originated in the United States, Italy and Spain.

V lost 5 bases and J lost 5; bases outside the gene matches: 5. The V gene's germline CDR1 is SGHNT and CDR2 YENEEA. This CDR3 has 13 amino acids. The sequenced material came from peripheral blood. The V and J genes are TRBV11-3 and TRBJ2-7; 8 nucleotides align to TRBD1. The receptor was derived from a woman under 40 with active or convalescent COVID-19. CDR3 amino acids: CASSKDRAHEQYF. The CDR3 DNA follows: TGTGCCAGCAGCAAGGACAGGGCCCACGAGCAGTACTTC.